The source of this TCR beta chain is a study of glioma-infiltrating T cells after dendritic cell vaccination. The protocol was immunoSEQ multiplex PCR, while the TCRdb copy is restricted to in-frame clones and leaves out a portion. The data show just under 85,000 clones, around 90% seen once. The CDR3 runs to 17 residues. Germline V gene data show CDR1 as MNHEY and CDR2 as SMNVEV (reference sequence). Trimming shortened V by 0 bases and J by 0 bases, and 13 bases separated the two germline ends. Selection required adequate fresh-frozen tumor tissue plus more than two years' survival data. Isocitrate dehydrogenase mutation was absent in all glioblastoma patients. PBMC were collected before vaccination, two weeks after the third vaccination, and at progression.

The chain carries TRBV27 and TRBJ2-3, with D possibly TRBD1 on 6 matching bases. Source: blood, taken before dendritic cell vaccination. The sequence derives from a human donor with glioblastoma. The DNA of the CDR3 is TGTGCCAGCAGTTTATCGGACAGACTATCTAGCACAGATACGCAGTATTTT. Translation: CASSLSDRLSSTDTQYF.